This TCR beta chain was identified during a study of Tregs in tolerant kidney transplant recipients. A word on this clone: The read gets to within 3 residues of the CDR3 end, and the germline J gene fills in the rest.

Related graft donors supplied nonmyeloablative bone marrow transplants, and mixed chimerism was transient. Repertoires were generated with immunoSEQ multiplex PCR, while TCRdb's copy carries only in-frame clones and drops some. This repertoire includes about 14,000 clones. CDR3 length: 14 residues. Germline values: CDR1 SNHLY, CDR2 FYNNEI. The J segment lost 2 bases and the V segment lost 8 bases, leaving 6 bases of the junction unmatched. This TCR derives from a human patient who received a combined kidney and bone marrow transplant. Some T cells may be supplied by the graft donor. The V and J genes are TRBV2 and TRBJ1-1, with 9 bases identical to TRBD1. The input for sequencing was CD8+ T cells from blood (PBMCs), taken 6 months after the transplant. The CDR3 DNA, read in part, is TGTGCCAGCTGGACAGGGGCGGTTAACACTGAA. It is translated as CASWTGAVNTE. The entire CDR3 protein reads CASWTGAVNTEAFF.